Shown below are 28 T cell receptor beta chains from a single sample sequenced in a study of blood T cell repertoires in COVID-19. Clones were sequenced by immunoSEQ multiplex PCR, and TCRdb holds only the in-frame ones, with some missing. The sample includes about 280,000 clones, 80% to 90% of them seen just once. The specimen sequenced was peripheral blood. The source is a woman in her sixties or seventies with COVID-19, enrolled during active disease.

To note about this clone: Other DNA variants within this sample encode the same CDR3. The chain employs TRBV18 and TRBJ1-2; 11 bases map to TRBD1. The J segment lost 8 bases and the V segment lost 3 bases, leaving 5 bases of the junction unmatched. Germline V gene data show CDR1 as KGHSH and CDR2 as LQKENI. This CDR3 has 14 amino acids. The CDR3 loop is CASSPGQGAWGYTF. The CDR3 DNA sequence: TGTGCCAGCTCACCTGGACAGGGGGCTTGGGGCTACACCTTC.

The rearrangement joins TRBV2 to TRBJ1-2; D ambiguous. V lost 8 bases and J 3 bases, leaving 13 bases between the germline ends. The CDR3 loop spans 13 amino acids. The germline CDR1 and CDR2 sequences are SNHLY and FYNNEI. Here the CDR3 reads CASVFVAYYGYTF. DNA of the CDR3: TGTGCCAGCGTCTTCGTAGCATACTATGGCTACACCTTC. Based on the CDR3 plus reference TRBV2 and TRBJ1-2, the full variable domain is EPEVTQTPSHQVTQMGQEVILRCVPISNHLYFYWYRQILGQKVEFLVSFYNNEISEKSEIFDDQFSVERPDGSNFTLKIRSTKLEDSAMYFCASVFVAYYGYTFGSGTRLTVV.

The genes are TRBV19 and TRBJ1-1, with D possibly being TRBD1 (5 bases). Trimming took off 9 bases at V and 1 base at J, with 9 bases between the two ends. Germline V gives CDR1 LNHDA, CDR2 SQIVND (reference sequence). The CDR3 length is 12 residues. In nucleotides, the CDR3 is TGTGCCAGCCTTACAGGGAACACTGAAGCTTTCTTT. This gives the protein CASLTGNTEAFF. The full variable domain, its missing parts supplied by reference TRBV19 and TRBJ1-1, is DGGITQSPKYLFRKEGQNVTLSCEQNLNHDAMYWYRQDPGQGLRLIYYSQIVNDFQKGDIAEGYSVSREKKESFPLTVTSAQKNPTAFYLCASLTGNTEAFFGQGTRLTVV.

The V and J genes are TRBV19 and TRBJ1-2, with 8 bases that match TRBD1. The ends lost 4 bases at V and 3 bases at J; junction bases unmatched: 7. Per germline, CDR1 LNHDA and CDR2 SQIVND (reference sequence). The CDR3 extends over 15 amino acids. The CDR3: CASSTLDRVYYGYTF. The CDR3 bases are TGTGCCAGTAGTACGCTGGACAGGGTGTACTATGGCTACACCTTC.

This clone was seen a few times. CDR3 residues: CASSPSGSYGYTF. For the CDR3, the DNA is TGTGCCAGCAGTCCCTCAGGGTCCTATGGCTACACCTTC. The chain carries TRBV28 and TRBJ1-2, with D possibly TRBD1 on 5 matching bases. Germline values: CDR1 MDHEN, CDR2 SYDVKM. The CDR3 has 13 residues. V was cut by 5 bases and J by 4 bases, with 11 bases left in between.

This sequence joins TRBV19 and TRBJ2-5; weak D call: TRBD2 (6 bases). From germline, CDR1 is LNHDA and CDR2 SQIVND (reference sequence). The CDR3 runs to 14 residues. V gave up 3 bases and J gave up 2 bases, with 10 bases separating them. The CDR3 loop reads CASSIGRQQETQYF. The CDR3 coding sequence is TGTGCCAGTAGTATCGGGAGACAGCAAGAGACCCAGTACTTC.

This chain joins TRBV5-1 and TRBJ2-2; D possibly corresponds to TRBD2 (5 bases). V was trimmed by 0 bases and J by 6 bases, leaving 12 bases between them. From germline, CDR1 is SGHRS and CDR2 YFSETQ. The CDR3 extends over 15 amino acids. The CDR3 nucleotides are TGCGCCAGCAGCTTGGACTCTATCGGGGCCGGGGAGCTGTTTTTT. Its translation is CASSLDSIGAGELFF. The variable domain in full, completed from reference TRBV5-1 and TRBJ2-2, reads KAGVTQTPRYLIKTRGQQVTLSCSPISGHRSVSWYQQTPGQGLQFLFEYFSETQRNKGNFPGRFSGRQFSNSRSEMNVSTLELGDSALYLCASSLDSIGAGELFFGEGSRLTVL.

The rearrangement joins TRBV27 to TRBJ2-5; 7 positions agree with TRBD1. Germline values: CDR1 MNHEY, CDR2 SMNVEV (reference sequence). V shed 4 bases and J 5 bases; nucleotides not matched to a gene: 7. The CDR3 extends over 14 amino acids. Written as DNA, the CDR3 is TGTGCCAGCAGTTCACGACAGGGCGGGGAGACCCAGTACTTC. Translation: CASSSRQGGETQYF.

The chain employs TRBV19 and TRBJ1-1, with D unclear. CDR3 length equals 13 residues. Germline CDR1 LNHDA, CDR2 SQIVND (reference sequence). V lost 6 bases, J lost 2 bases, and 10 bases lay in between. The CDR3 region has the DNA TGTGCCAGTAGAGCAGGCGTCAACACTGAAGCTTTCTTT. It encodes CASRAGVNTEAFF.

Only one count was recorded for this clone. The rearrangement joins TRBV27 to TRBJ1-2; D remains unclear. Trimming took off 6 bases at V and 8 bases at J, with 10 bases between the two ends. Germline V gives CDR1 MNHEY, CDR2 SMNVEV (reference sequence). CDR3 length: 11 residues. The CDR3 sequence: CASSPGYGYTF. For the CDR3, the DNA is TGTGCCAGCAGCCCCGGTTACGGCTACACCTTC.

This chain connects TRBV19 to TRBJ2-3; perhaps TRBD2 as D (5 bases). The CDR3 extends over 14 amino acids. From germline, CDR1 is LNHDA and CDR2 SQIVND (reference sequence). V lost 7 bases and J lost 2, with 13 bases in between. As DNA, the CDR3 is TGTGCCAGTAACCGGCAGCGGTCCACAGATACGCAGTATTTT. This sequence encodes CASNRQRSTDTQYF.

DNA of the CDR3: TGTGCCAGCAGCTTTGGGACTAGCGGGGGCGTGAACGAGCAGTACTTC. Translation: CASSFGTSGGVNEQYF. This sequence joins TRBV11-2 and TRBJ2-7; 14 bases match TRBD2. Germline CDR1 and CDR2: SGHAT and FQNNGV. The J segment lost 5 bases and the V segment lost 3 bases, leaving 6 bases of the junction unmatched. The length of the CDR3 is 16 residues.

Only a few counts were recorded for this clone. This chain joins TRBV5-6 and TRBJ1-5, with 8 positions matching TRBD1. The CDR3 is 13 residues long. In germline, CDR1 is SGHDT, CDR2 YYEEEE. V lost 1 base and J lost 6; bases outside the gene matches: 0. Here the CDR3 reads CASSLTGGQPQHF. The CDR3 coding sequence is TGTGCCAGCAGCTTGACAGGGGGTCAGCCCCAGCATTTT.

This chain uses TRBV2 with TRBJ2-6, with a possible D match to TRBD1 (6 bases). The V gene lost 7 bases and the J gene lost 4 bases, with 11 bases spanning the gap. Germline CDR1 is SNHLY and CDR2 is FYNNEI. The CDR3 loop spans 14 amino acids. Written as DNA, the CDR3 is TGTGCCAGCAAATACGGGACAGGGGCCAACGTCCTGACTTTC. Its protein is CASKYGTGANVLTF.

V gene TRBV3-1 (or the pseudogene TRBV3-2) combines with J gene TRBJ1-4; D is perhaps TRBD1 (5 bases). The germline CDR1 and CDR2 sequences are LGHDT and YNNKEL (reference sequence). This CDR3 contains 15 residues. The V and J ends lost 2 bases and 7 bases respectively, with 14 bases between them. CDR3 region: CASSQSGQGPEKLFF. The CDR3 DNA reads TGTGCCAGCAGCCAATCAGGGCAGGGTCCTGAAAAACTGTTTTTT.

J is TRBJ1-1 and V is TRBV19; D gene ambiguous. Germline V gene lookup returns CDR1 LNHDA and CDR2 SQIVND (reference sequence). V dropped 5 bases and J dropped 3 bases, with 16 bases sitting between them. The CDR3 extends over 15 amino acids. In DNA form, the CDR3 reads TGTGCCAGTAGTCCCCGGGTCACTCGAGACACTGAAGCTTTCTTT. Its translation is CASSPRVTRDTEAFF.

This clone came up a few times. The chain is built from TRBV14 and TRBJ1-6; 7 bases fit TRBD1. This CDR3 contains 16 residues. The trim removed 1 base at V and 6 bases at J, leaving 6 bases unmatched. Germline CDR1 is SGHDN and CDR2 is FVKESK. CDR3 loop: CASSQGGRGSNSPLHF. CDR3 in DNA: TGTGCCAGCAGCCAAGGAGGCAGGGGGAGTAATTCACCCCTCCACTTT.

CDR3 sequence: CATSDLGGSTDTQYF. The CDR3 DNA reads as TGTGCCACCAGTGATTTGGGGGGGTCCACAGATACGCAGTATTTT. The chain uses TRBV24-1 and TRBJ2-3; D might be TRBD2 (6 bases). Per the germline V gene, CDR1 is KGHDR and CDR2 is SFDVKD. The CDR3 length is 15 residues. The V and J ends lost 0 bases and 2 bases respectively, with 8 bases between them.

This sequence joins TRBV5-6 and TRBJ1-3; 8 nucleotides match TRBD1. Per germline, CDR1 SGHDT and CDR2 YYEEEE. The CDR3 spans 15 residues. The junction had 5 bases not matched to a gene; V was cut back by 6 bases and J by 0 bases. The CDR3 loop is CASTRTGNSGNTIYF. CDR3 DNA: TGTGCCAGCACCCGGACAGGGAACTCTGGAAACACCATATATTTT.

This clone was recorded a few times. The CDR3 DNA follows: TGTGCCTGGACCGAGGGAAGTGCTAGCAATCAGCCCCAGCATTTT. Translated: CAWTEGSASNQPQHF. The J gene is TRBJ1-5, the V gene TRBV30; D is ambiguous. Germline CDR1 reads GTSNPN; CDR2 reads SVGIG (reference sequence). Trimming took 4 bases from V and 0 from J, leaving 13 bases between them. The CDR3 is 15 residues long.

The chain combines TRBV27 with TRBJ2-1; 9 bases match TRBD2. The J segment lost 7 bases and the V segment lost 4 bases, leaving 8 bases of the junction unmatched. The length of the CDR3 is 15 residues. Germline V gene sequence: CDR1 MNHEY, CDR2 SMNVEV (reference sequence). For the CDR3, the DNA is TGTGCCAGCAGTTCCTCCGGGACTAGCTATAATGAGCAGTTCTTC. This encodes CASSSSGTSYNEQFF.

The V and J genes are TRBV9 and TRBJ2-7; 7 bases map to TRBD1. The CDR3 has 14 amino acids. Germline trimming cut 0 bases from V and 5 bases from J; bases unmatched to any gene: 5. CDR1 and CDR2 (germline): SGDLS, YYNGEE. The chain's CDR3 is CASSVGQGINEQYF. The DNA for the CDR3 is TGTGCCAGCAGCGTAGGACAGGGAATTAACGAGCAGTACTTC.

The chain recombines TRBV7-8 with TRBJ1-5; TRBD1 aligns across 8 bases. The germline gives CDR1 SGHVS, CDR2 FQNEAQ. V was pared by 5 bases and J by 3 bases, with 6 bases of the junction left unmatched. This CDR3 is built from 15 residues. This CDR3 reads CASSLRDRLNQPQHF. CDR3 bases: TGTGCCAGCAGCCTCCGGGACAGGCTCAATCAGCCCCAGCATTTT.

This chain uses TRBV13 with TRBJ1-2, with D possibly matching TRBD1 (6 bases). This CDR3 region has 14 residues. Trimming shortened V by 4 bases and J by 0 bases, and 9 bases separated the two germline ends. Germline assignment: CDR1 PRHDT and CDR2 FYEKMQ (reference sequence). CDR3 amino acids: CASSSRQANYGYTF. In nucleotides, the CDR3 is TGTGCCAGCAGCTCTAGACAGGCTAACTATGGCTACACCTTC.

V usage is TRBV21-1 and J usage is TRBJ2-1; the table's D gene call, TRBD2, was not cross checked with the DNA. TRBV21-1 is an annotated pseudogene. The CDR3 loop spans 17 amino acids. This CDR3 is CASSKGLLRCGYNEQFF. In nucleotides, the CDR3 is TGTGCCAGCAGCAAAGGATTACTGCGGTGCGGGTACAATGAGCAGTTCTTC.

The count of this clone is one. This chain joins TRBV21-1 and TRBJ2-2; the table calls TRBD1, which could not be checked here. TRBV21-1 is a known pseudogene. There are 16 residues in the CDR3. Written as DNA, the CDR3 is TGTGCCAGCAGCAACAACCGGACAGCGAACACCGGGGAGCTGTTTTTT. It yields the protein CASSNNRTANTGELFF.

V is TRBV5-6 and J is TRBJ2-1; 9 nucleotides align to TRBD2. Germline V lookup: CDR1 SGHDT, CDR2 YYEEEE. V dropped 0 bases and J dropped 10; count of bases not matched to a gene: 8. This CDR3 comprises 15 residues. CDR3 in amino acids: CASSLAERGVREQFF. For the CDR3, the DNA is TGTGCCAGCAGCTTGGCTGAGCGGGGGGTGAGGGAGCAGTTCTTC.

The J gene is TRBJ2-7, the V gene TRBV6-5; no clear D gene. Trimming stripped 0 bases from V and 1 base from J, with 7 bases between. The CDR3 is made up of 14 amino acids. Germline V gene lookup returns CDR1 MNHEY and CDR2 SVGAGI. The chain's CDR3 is CASSYSSSSYEQYF. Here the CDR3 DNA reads TGTGCCAGCAGTTACTCGTCGTCTTCCTACGAGCAGTACTTC.